This T cell receptor beta chain was retrieved from a study of T-cell reconstitution after alpha-beta-depleted transplantation in children. Findings and limits, study-wide: Expanded clones from the graft, numbering several hundred, reportedly supplied alpha-beta T cells about two months after transplant. Several patients had high TCRbeta diversity at day 60; it came from surviving recipient T cells and thymic progenitors.

A remark on this clonotype: Antigen specificity is unknown.

Preparation of the TCRbeta library used unique molecular identifiers. Each CDR3 protein is one row after TCRdb ran MiXCR on the PCR reads. The sample has approximately 270,000 distinct CDR3 sequences; more than 20% are singletons. V lost 1 base to trimming and J lost 4 bases, with 10 bases between them. The CDR3 contains 13 residues. Germline CDR1 is DFQATT and CDR2 is SNEGSKA (reference sequence). Sequenced material: PBMCs, mostly from graft donor cells, taken 360 days after TCRalphabeta/CD19-depleted stem cell transplant. This chain uses TRBV20-1 with TRBJ1-1; D may be TRBD1 (5 bases). This sequence originates from a female patient between 2 and 10 years old who had a stem cell transplant for congenital amegakaryocytic thrombocytopenia, so the T cells may come from the graft donor. CDR3 sequence (DNA): TGCAGTGCTAGAGGGGACTATTTCACTGAAGCTTTCTTT. This sequence encodes CSARGDYFTEAFF.